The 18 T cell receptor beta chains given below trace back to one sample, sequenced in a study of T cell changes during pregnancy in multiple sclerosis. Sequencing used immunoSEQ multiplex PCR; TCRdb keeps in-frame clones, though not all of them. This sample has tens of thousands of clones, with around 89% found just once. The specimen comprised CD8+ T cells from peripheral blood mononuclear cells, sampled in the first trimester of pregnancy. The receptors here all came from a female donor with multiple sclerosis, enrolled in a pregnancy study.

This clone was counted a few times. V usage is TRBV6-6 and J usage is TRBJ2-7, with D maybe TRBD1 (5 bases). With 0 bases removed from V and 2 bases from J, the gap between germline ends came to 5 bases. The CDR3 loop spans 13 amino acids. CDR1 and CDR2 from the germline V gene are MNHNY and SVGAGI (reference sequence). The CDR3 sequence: CASSYSDTYEQYF. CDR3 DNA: TGTGCCAGCAGTTACTCGGACACCTACGAGCAGTACTTC.

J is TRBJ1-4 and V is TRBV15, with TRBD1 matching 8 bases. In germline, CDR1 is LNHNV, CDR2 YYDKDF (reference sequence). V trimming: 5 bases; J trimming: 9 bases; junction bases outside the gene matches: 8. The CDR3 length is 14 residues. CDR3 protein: CATSSDRESKKLFF. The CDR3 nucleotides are TGTGCCACCAGCTCGGACAGGGAGTCGAAAAAACTGTTTTTT.

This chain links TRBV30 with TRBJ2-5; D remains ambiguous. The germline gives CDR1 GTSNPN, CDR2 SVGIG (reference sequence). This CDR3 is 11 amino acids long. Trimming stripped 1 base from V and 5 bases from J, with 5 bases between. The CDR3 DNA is TGTGCCTGGAGTGCCCAGGAGACCCAGTACTTC. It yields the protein CAWSAQETQYF.

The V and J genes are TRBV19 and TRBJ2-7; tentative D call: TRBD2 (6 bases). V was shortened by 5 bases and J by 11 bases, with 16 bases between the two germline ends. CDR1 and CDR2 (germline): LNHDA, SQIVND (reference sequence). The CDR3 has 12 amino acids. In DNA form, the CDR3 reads TGTGCCAGTAGTGCAGAGCTAGCGTACAAGTACTTC. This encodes CASSAELAYKYF.

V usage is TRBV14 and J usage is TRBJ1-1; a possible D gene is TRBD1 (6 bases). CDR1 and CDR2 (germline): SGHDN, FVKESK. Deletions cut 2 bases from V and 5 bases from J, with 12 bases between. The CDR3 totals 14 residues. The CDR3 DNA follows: TGTGCCAGCAGCCAAACACAGGGCTGGACTGAAGCTTTCTTT. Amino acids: CASSQTQGWTEAFF.

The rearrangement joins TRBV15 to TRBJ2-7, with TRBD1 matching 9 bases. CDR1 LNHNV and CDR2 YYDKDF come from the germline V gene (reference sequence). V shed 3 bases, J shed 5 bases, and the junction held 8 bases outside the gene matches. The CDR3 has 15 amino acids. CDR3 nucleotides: TGTGCCACCAGCAGCTCCTCCGGGACAGGGAACGAGCAGTACTTC. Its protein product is CATSSSSGTGNEQYF.

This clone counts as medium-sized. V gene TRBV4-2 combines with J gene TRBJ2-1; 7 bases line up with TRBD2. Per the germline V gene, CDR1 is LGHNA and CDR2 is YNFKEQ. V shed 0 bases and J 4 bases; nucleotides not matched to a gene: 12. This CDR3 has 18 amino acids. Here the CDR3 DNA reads TGTGCCAGCAGCCAAGATAGAATGTGGGACTACATATACAATGAGCAGTTCTTC. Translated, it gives CASSQDRMWDYIYNEQFF.

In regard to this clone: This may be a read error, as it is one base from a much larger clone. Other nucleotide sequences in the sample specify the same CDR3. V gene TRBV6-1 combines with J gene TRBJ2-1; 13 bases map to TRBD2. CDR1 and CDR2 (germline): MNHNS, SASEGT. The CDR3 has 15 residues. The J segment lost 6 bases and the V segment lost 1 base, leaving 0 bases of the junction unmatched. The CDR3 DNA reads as TGTGCCAGCAGTGAAGGGACTAGCGGGAGCAATGAGCAGTTCTTC. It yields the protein CASSEGTSGSNEQFF.

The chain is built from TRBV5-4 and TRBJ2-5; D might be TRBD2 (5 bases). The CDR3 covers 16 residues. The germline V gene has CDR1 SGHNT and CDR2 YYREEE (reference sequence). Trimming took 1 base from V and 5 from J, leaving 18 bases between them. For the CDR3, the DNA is TGTGCCAGCAGCTTGAAAGGGAGCGAGAAGAAGGAGACCCAGTACTTC. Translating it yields CASSLKGSEKKETQYF.

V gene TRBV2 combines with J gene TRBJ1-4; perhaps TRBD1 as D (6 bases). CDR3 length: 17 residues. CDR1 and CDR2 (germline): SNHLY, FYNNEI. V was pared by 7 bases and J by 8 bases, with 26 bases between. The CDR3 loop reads CASIPNVGAGGKEKLFF. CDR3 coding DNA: TGTGCCAGCATTCCGAATGTCGGGGCGGGGGGCAAGGAAAAACTGTTTTTT.

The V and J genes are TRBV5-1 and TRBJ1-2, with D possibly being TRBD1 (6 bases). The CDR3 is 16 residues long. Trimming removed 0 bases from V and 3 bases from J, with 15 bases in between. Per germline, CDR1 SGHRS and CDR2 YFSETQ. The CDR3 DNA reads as TGCGCCAGCAGCTTGGTTCAAGGGGGAGCGGACTATGGCTACACCTTC. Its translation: CASSLVQGGADYGYTF.

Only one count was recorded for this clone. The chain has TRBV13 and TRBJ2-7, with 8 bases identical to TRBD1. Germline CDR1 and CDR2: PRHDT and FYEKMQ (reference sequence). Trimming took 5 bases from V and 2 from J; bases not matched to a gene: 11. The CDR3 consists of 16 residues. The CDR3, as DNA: TGTGCCAGCAGCCCAGGGGGCGGCGGGACCGCCTACGAGCAGTACTTC. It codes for CASSPGGGGTAYEQYF.

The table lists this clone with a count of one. The CDR3 DNA reads TGTGCCAGCAGTGAATCTAACGGTATGGCCTACGAGCAGTACTTC. It specifies CASSESNGMAYEQYF. This chain connects TRBV25-1 to TRBJ2-7; D gene uncertain. Looked up from germline, CDR1 is MGHDK and CDR2 is SYGVNS. The CDR3 is 15 amino acids. Trimming removed 1 base from V and 2 bases from J, with 12 bases in between.

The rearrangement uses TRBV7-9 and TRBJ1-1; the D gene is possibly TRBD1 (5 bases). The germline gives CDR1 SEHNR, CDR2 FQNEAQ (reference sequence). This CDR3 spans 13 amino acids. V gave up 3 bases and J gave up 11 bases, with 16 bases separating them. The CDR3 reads CASSFDQGAGAFF. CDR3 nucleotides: TGTGCCAGCAGCTTTGATCAGGGCGCCGGGGCTTTCTTT.

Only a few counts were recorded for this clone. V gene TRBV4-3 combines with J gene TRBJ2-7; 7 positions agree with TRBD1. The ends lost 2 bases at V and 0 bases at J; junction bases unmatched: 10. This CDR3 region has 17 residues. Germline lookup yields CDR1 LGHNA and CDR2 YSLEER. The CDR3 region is CASSQTLTGVLSYEQYF. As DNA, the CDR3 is TGCGCCAGCAGCCAAACCCTCACAGGGGTCCTCTCCTACGAGCAGTACTTC.

The CDR3 DNA reads TGCAGTGAAGGCAGGGGGTATGGCTACACCTTC. It specifies CSEGRGYGYTF. The chain recombines TRBV20-1 with TRBJ1-2; 7 bases match TRBD1. Germline CDR1 reads DFQATT; CDR2 reads SNEGSKA (reference sequence). This CDR3 spans 11 amino acids. Trimming cost V 7 bases and J 5 bases; bases outside gene matches: 4.

CDR3 coding DNA: TGTGCCAGCAGTTTAGACTCTTCCCCCCTGCAGTTCTTC. As protein: CASSLDSSPLQFF. The chain carries TRBV27 and TRBJ2-1; D is unresolved. The CDR3 spans 13 residues. V lost 2 bases and J lost 12, with 14 bases in between. Germline V CDR1 and CDR2: MNHEY, SMNVEV (reference sequence).

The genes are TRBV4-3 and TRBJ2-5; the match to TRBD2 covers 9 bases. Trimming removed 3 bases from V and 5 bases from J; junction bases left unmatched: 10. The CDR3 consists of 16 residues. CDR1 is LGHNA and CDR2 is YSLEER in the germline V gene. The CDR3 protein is CASSQYSGSSTETQYF. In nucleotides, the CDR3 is TGCGCCAGCAGCCAGTATAGCGGGAGTTCGACGGAGACCCAGTACTTC.